The present entry profiles one T cell receptor beta chain with its context. This clonotype was observed many times. Its antigen has not been determined. No quality values exist for individual bases; no much larger clone is one base distant. To prepare the library, PCR was applied. Reads for this sample came from a NextSeq 500. Bulk TCR libraries were made following a previously described method, with the TCR primers given in Table S5. Total RNA was purified with the Qiagen AllPrep DNA/RNA kit. Before analysis, reads from multiple sequencing runs of one library were combined. As for how the authors treated the data: Reads were retained only if the reads had an exact TCR constant sequence, and the retained reads were trimmed to 150 nt and grouped according to their 12-nt molecular barcodes. Within each barcode group, reads were sub-clustered at a 15% Levenshtein threshold, and quality-weighted consensus sequences were built per RNA molecule. Non-functional sequences were excluded, and lower-count sequences lying one edit away from another sequence were also excluded. Based on a fit of two negative binomial distributions, barcode sub-clusters having less than 20% of the maximum read count were discarded. Clones were called with MiXCR by TCRdb after fastp trimmed the public reads at Q25, and only in-frame beta chains were retained. Each record represents a unique CDR3 protein, reported with the most common genes and DNA among its rows. TCRdb assigned the V and J calls; the authors' analysis was not used. The sample yields around 300,000 distinct CDR3 sequences; roughly 23% were counted once. Roughly 0.7% of the sample is in the top ten clones.

The data were taken from a study of molecular identifiers for immune sequencing clone quantification listed by TCRdb under 2018. Background on the whole study: For a replicate experiment, the RNA from either 20,000 or 100,000 naive CD8 T cells was divided into five aliquots, and four of those aliquots went on to sequencing. This methods study used CD8 T cells to benchmark TCR RNA copy counting and molecular-identifier clustering-based TCR repertoire sequencing (MIDCIRS). The paper's findings and limits, for the study overall: Naive libraries contained spiked-in Jurkat TCR RNA (approximately 10 copies' worth), which is not part of the donor repertoire. Even against a background of one million naive CD8 T cells, spiked-in Jurkat TCR RNA amounting to a single cell's worth was reported to be detectable. Clones above 20 RNA copies held over 97% of molecules in CMV-specific effector cells but under 1% in naive cells. Highly expanded clone sizes could be underestimated if identical TCR molecules share a barcode. Modeling indicated roughly 3.2 TCR RNA copies recovered per cell, compared with around 10 by digital PCR, which implies a capture efficiency of 25% to 35%. When barcode sub-clustering was left out, chimeric consensus sequences inflated TCR diversity, with chimeras reaching as high as 47%.

Libraries of naive CD8 T cells were built from anywhere between about 20,000 and 1,000,000 sorted cells, with 10%, 30% or 50% of the purified RNA used. On a BD FACSAria II, naive CD8 T cells were FACS-sorted as CD8+CD4-CCR7+CD45RA+ and collected into RLT Plus buffer. To test detection sensitivity, Jurkat RNA equivalent to under 12 TCR copies was spiked into samples of about 17,000-1,100,000 naive CD8 T cells. CD8 T cells were enriched using RosetteSep CD8+ T Cell Enrichment Cocktail and Ficoll-Paque, and the enriched cells then underwent ACK red cell lysis. Relative to germline, V is missing 0 bases and J is missing 2 bases, with 3 bases of the junction outside any gene match. Reading from cysteine to phenylalanine, the CDR3 counts 15 amino acids. CDR3 DNA only is kept here, 45 bases in frame from base 1. CDR1 and CDR2 are drawn from the germline V gene: MGHRA, YSYEKL.

The sequence was obtained from a human donor in good health. Some libraries in this study had Jurkat cell RNA spiked in. In this chain, TRBV4-1 is recombined with TRBJ2-5, with TRBD1 identical over 7 junction bases. Sequenced material: naive CD8+ T cells from blood, with Jurkat cell RNA spiked in. The cell subset or site label here, explained by the study, means: FACS-sorted CD8+CD4-CCR7+CD45RA+ naive T cells. The DNA sequence reads TGCGCCAGCAGCCAAGATAGACAGGGACAAGAGACCCAGTACTTC. This gives the protein CASSQDRQGQETQYF.